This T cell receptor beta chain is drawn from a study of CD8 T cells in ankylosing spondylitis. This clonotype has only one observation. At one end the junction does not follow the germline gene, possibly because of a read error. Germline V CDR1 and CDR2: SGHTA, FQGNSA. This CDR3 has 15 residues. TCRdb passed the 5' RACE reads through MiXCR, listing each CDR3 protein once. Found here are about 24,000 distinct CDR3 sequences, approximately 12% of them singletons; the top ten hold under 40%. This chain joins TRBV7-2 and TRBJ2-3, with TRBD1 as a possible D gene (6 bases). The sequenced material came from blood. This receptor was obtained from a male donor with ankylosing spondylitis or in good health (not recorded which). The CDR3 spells CASTLTGPGADTQYF. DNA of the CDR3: TGTGCCAGCACCTTAACCGGGCCAGGGGCAGATACGCAGTATTTT.